Below are 9 T cell receptor beta chains sequenced from a single sample in a study of shared clonotypes between healthy human individuals. Here immunoSEQ multiplex PCR was the method, and the copy in TCRdb shows in-frame clones only, minus some. The data hold about 1,500,000 clones, with 96% observed a single time. Material: naive CD4+ T cells sorted from blood. The subset denotes: CD45RA+ positively selected. The receptor source for this set is a man younger than 40 in good health.

The chain has TRBV2 and TRBJ2-2; 9 bases match TRBD1. Germline CDR1 and CDR2: SNHLY and FYNNEI. The ends lost 8 bases at V and 1 base at J; junction bases unmatched: 5. The CDR3 extends over 15 amino acids. The CDR3 loop reads CASGRDRVNTGELFF. CDR3 nucleotides: TGTGCCAGCGGCCGGGACAGGGTGAACACCGGGGAGCTGTTTTTT.

The rearrangement joins TRBV19 to TRBJ2-7; maybe TRBD2 (5 bases). The CDR3 extends over 14 amino acids. CDR1 LNHDA and CDR2 SQIVND come from the germline V gene (reference sequence). V lost 4 bases to trimming and J lost 2 bases, with 12 bases between them. The CDR3 sequence: CASSKRLAAYEQYF. CDR3 bases: TGTGCCAGTAGTAAGCGCCTAGCTGCCTACGAGCAGTACTTC.

The chain has TRBV7-7 and TRBJ2-2; D is perhaps TRBD1 (6 bases). This CDR3 contains 14 residues. Trimming removed 8 bases at V and 2 bases at J, with 12 bases between. CDR1 and CDR2 (germline): SSHAT, FNYEAQ (reference sequence). CDR3 protein: CASAWDTNTGELFF. In nucleotides, the CDR3 is TGTGCCAGCGCATGGGACACAAACACCGGGGAGCTGTTTTTT. Drawing the rest from reference TRBV7-7 and TRBJ2-2, the complete variable domain is GAGVSQSPRYKVTKRGQDVTLRCDPISSHATLYWYQQALGQGPEFLTYFNYEAQPDKSGLPSDRFSAERPEGSISTLTIQRTEQRDSAMYRCASAWDTNTGELFFGEGSRLTVL.

Only one count was recorded for this clone. The rearrangement links TRBV7-8 to TRBJ2-2, with 7 bases fitting TRBD1. The CDR3 sequence is 12 residues long. Germline CDR1 SGHVS, CDR2 FQNEAQ. V lost 6 bases to trimming and J lost 6 bases; unmatched junction nucleotides: 1. The CDR3 spells CASRQGAGELFF. In DNA, the CDR3 is TGTGCCAGCAGGCAGGGGGCCGGGGAGCTGTTTTTT.

The chain uses TRBV7-2 and TRBJ2-1; D gene unclear. The CDR3 extends over 12 amino acids. Germline V lookup: CDR1 SGHTA, CDR2 FQGNSA. V was trimmed by 2 bases and J by 5 bases, leaving 4 bases between them. CDR3 nucleotide sequence: TGTGCCAGCAGCTTAAGACACAATGAGCAGTTCTTC. Protein product: CASSLRHNEQFF.

This clone was seen only once. The V gene is TRBV7-3, the J gene TRBJ1-1, with unresolved D. Per the germline V gene, CDR1 is SGHTA and CDR2 is FQGTGA. This CDR3 has 19 amino acids. V was clipped by 2 bases and J by 0 bases, with 22 bases between them. CDR3 DNA sequence: TGTGCCAGCAGCTTACGGCCGGAAGGAACTAGCCTCATGAACACTGAAGCTTTCTTT. Residues: CASSLRPEGTSLMNTEAFF.

This chain joins TRBV28 and TRBJ2-2; D might be TRBD1 (5 bases). Germline V gives CDR1 MDHEN, CDR2 SYDVKM. The germline V and J ends were trimmed by 6 bases and 7 bases, with 9 bases remaining between them. This CDR3 spans 12 amino acids. The CDR3: CASRRGYGELFF. Here the CDR3 DNA reads TGTGCCAGCAGAAGGGGATACGGGGAGCTGTTTTTT.

This chain joins TRBV5-8 and TRBJ1-1; D is unclear. The CDR3 has 17 amino acids. Germline loops: CDR1 SGHTS, CDR2 YDEGEE. The ends were cut back, 0 bases at V and 1 base at J, with 16 bases in the middle. CDR3: CASSLVIASNSNTEAFF. CDR3 DNA sequence: TGTGCCAGCAGCTTGGTTATTGCTTCTAATTCGAACACTGAAGCTTTCTTT.

The chain is built from TRBV7-2 and TRBJ2-7; 9 positions agree with TRBD2. After removal of 1 base from V and 4 bases from J, the junction contained 11 bases not matched to a gene. Germline CDR1 is SGHTA and CDR2 is FQGNSA. The CDR3 is made up of 17 amino acids. The CDR3 DNA is TGTGCCAGCAGCTTAGTTAGTAGCGGGAGATTCGATTACGAGCAGTACTTC. Amino acids: CASSLVSSGRFDYEQYF.